This T cell receptor (beta chain) originates from a study of shared clonotypes between healthy human individuals. It was CD45RO-negative cells, positively selected for CCR7, that made up naive CD8 cells, with terminally differentiated effector memory CD45RA+ cells excluded. In the sorted-subset replicate PCRs, approximately 200 ng DNA, 25,000 to 35,000 T cell genomes, was used. Libraries were prepared by immunoSEQ multiplex PCR; TCRdb keeps only in-frame clonotypes and omits some of them. This table holds around 650,000 clones, approximately 96% found once. Of note for this clone: No antigen is known for it.

Study-wide results and limits: Generation probabilities of non-shared clonotypes were lower (relative to those shared by all four donors). Shared across several donors were roughly 5.3% of the naive CD4 clonotypes.

CDR1 is SEHNR, CDR2 FQNEAQ, per germline (reference sequence). Trimming took off 5 bases at V and 6 bases at J, with 10 bases between the two ends. This CDR3 is built from 13 residues. Source material: naive CD8+ T cells sorted from blood. The source of this sequence is a woman aged 30 to 39 in good health. The chain carries TRBV7-9 and TRBJ1-4, with D unclear. The CDR3 sequence is CASSPQSDEKLFF. The CDR3 DNA is TGTGCCAGCAGCCCACAGTCGGATGAAAAACTGTTTTTT. Variable domain in full (rest from reference TRBV7-9 and TRBJ1-4): DTGVSQNPRHKITKRGQNVTFRCDPISEHNRLYWYRQTLGQGPEFLTYFQNEAQLEKSRLLSDRFSAERPKGSFSTLEIQRTEQGDSAMYLCASSPQSDEKLFFGSGTQLSVL.